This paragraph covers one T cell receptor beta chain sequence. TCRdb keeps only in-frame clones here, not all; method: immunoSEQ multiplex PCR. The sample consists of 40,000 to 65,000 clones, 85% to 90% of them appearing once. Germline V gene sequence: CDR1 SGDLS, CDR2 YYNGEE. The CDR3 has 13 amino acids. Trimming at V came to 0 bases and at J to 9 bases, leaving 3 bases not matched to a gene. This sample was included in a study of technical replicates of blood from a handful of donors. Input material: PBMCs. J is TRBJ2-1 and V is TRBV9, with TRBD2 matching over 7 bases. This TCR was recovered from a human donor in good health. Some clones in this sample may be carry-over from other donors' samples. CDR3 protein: CASSVVGGGEQFF. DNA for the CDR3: TGTGCCAGCAGCGTAGTTGGCGGGGGTGAGCAGTTCTTC.